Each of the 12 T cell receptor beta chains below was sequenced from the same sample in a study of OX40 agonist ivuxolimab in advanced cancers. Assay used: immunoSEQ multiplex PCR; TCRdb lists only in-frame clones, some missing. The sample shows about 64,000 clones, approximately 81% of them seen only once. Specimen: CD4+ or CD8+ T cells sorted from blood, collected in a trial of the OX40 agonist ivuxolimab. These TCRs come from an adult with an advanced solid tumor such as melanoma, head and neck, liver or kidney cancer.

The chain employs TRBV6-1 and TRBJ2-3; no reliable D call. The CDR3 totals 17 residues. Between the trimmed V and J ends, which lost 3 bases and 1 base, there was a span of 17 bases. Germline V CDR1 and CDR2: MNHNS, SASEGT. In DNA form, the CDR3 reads TGTGCCAGCAGTGATGGGTTACCTTCTCTGGGCACAGATACGCAGTATTTT. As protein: CASSDGLPSLGTDTQYF.

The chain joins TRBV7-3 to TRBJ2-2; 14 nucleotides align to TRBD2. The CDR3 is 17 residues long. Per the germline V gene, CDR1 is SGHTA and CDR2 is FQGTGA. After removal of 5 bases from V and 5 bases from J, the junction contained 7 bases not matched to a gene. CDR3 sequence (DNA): TGTGCCAGCAGCCCGACTAGCGGGGGGGTGTATACCGGGGAGCTGTTTTTT. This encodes CASSPTSGGVYTGELFF.

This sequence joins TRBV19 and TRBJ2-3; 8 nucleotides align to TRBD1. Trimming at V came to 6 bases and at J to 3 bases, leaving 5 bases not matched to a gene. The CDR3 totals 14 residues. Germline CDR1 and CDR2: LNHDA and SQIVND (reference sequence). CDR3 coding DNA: TGTGCCAGTAGCGACAGGGGTGGAACAGATACGCAGTATTTT. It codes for CASSDRGGTDTQYF.

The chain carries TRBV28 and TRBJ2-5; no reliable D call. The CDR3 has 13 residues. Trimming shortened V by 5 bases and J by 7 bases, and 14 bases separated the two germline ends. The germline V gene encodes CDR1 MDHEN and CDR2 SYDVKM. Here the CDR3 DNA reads TGTGCCAGCAGTGCGCCAAACATAGGGACCCAGTACTTC. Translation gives CASSAPNIGTQYF.

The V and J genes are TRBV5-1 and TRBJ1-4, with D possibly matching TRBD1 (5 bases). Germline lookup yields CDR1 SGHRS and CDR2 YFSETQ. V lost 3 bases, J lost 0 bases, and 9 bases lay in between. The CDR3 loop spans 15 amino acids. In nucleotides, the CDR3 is TGCGCCAGCAGCTATACAGGAGCAACTAATGAAAAACTGTTTTTT. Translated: CASSYTGATNEKLFF.

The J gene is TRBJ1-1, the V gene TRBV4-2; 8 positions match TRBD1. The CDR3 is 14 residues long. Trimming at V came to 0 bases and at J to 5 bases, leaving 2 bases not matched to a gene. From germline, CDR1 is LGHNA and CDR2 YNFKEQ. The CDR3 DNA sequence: TGTGCCAGCAGCCAAGAGACAGGGGTGACTGAAGCTTTCTTT. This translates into CASSQETGVTEAFF.

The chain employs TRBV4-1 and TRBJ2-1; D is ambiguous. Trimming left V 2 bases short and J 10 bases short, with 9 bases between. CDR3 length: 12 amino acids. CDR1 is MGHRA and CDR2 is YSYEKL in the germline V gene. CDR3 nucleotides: TGCGCCAGCAGCCAACCTCGATTGGAGCAGTTCTTC. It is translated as CASSQPRLEQFF.

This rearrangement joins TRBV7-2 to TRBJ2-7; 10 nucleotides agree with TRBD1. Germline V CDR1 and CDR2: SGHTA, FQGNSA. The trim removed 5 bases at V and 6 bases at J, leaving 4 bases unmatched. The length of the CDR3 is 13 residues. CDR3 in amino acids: CASSADRGGEQYF. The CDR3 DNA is TGTGCCAGCAGCGCGGACAGGGGGGGCGAGCAGTACTTC.

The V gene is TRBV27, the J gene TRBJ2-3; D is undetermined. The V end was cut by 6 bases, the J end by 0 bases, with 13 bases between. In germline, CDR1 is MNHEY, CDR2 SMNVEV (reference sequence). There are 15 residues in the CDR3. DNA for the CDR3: TGTGCCAGCAGCGCCCGGCTAGGGAGCACAGATACGCAGTATTTT. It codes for CASSARLGSTDTQYF.

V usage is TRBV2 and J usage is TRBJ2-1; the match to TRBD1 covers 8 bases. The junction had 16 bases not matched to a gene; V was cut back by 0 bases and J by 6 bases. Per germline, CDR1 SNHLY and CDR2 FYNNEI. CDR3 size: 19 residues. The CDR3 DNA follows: TGTGCCAGCAGTGAAGCGCGGGTCAGGGGGCGAGGTGGGATCAATGAGCAGTTCTTC. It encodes CASSEARVRGRGGINEQFF.

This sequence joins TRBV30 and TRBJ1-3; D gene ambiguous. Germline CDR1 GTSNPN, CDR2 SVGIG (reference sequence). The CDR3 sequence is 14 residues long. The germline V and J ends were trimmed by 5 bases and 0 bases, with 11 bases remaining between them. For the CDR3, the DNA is TGTGCCTGGGCTTTGTGGGGCTCTGGAAACACCATATATTTT. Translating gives CAWALWGSGNTIYF.

Written as DNA, the CDR3 is TGCGCCAGCAGCTTGCCGGGACTGAACACTGAAGCTTTCTTT. Translating gives CASSLPGLNTEAFF. The rearrangement uses TRBV5-1 and TRBJ1-1; perhaps TRBD1 as D (5 bases). The V gene's germline CDR1 is SGHRS and CDR2 YFSETQ. The CDR3 extends over 14 amino acids. Between the trimmed V and J ends, which lost 1 base and 0 bases, there was a span of 7 bases.